This TCR beta chain was recovered during a study of T cell repertoires in cytomegalovirus infection. General study results and limits: CMV-specific TCR beta clonotypes restricted by HLA-C dominated the ex vivo response.

The CDR3 contains 16 residues. Germline V gives CDR1 SGHRS, CDR2 YFSETQ. V lost 2 bases to trimming and J lost 6 bases; unmatched junction nucleotides: 13. One entry per CDR3 protein results from TCRdb running MiXCR on the reads. Found here are about 310,000 distinct CDR3 sequences, roughly 15% of them singletons; the top ten hold about 12%. Comments on this clonotype: Its specificity is not known.

The chain recombines TRBV5-1 with TRBJ2-7; TRBD2 matches at 8 bases. The TCR was taken from a human donor in good health (CMV status not recorded). Some clones in this sample may be carry-over from other donors' samples. The sequencing sample was made of PBMCs. For the CDR3, the DNA is TGCGCCAGCAGCTTACCCGGGACTAGTGGGCATAGCGAGCAGTACTTC. Protein: CASSLPGTSGHSEQYF.